This T cell receptor beta chain was identified during a study of T cell responses to AZD1222 COVID-19 vaccine (dated by TCRdb to the early 2020s). In terms of the full investigation: AZD1222 recipients whose second dose came at about 4 weeks and those whose second dose came at about 12 weeks were combined into one group, since spike-specific TCR depth and breadth did not differ between the two schedules. TCR sequencing was performed for more than 230 trial participants, of whom around 200 were given two doses of AZD1222 and approximately 25 were given two doses of MenACWY control vaccine. Enrollment into the trials was organized by age into subgroups of 18-55, 56-69 and 70-plus years, and those subgroups contained roughly 150, 30 and 60 TCR-sequenced participants, respectively. Study-level results and caveats: Participants were mostly white British and included more females than males, and it was suggested by the authors that clonal diversity may have been underestimated. After two AZD1222 doses, spike-specific TCR breadth and depth were significantly higher than at day 0 and than in MenACWY recipients. No day 14 peak-response samples were available, so repertoires were characterized only after the peak T cell response. Vaccine-associated CD4 TCRs spanned the whole spike protein, with dominant responses in regions 160-218 and 743-854. Conclusions about previously exposed vaccinees are limited, since just five or six AZD1222 recipients were seropositive for SARS-CoV-2 at baseline. Nearly half of unique spike-specific TCRs reportedly recognized epitopes outside regions mutated in the B.1.351 and B.1.1.7 variants. In the small 56-69-year group, the increase in depth fell short of significance, most likely because of low power.

The CDR3, cysteine through phenylalanine, is 14 amino acids long. Just the 42-base CDR3 DNA is kept, in frame starting at base 1. V sheds 1 base and J sheds 3 bases, leaving 10 bases between their ends. CDR1 and CDR2, per the germline V gene (reference sequence), are SGHNT and YYREEE. The sample's time point label, in plain terms: baseline before first vaccination. The vaccinee samples were drawn from two UK trials, COV001 and COV002, one of which was a single-blind randomized controlled phase 2/3 trial testing AZD1222 (ChAdOx1 nCoV-19) in healthy adults. For TCRbeta chain sequencing, PBMC samples from trial participants were taken at day 0 and at day 28 after the second dose. The CDR3 regions of human TCRbeta chains were subjected to immunosequencing. The published analysis was carried out like this. Repertoire TCRs were matched against a reference library of SARS-CoV-2-specific TCRs generated with the MIRA antigen-specificity platform. Breadth was defined as the fraction of unique TCRs that were SARS-CoV-2-associated, and depth was defined as the fraction of total T cells that were SARS-CoV-2-associated. Using the MIRA data, each spike-specific TCR was mapped to the spike region that the TCR reacts to and placed in a CD4 or CD8 class. Log10-transformed breadth and depth values were compared by one-way ANOVA with Sidak's multiple comparisons tests. Imported from immuneACCESS, the table was reduced by TCRdb to in-frame sequences with V and J called. These copies leave out some clones; in studies compared against another copy, an unresolved V gene accounts for under half, and the cause of the remainder is not known. V and J calls and clone size are copied from that table; D and trimming were computed from the DNA. The sample includes 130,000 or so clones, with 85% to 90% observed a single time. The top ten clonotypes cover 12% of the sample.

Of note for this clone: The clone's antigen remains unknown. Base-call qualities are not available, and no considerably larger clone is one nucleotide away.

This clonotype was obtained from an adult in good health. Sequences were derived from peripheral blood, sampled on day 0 of AZD1222 vaccination. The chain is made from TRBV5-4 and TRBJ1-2; the D gene is perhaps TRBD1, from 5 matching bases. The DNA sequence reads TGTGCCAGCAGCTTGACTGGGGGATACTATGGCTACACCTTC. Its amino acids are CASSLTGGYYGYTF.